This T cell receptor beta chain was found in a study of technical replicates of blood from a handful of donors. The CDR3 extends over 15 amino acids. The V gene end was trimmed by 4 bases and the J gene end by 5 bases; junction bases not matched to a gene: 5. Germline values: CDR1 MGHRA, CDR2 YSYEKL. Measured with immunoSEQ multiplex PCR; TCRdb has only the in-frame clones, and not every one. Of just over 55,000 clones listed, about 94% are singletons. This chain joins TRBV4-1 and TRBJ1-4; 9 bases agree with TRBD1. This sequence originates from a human donor in good health. Some clones in this sample may be carry-over from other donors' samples. Sequencing used PBMCs. CDR3 DNA: TGCGCCAGCAGCCGAGGGGACAGGGAGAATGAAAAACTGTTTTTT. Encoded protein: CASSRGDRENEKLFF.